The clone carrying this T cell receptor (beta chain) was observed once. The data are from a study of blood T cell repertoires in COVID-19. Trimming took 5 bases from V and 4 from J, leaving 21 bases between them. Germline CDR1 and CDR2: SGHAT and FQNNGV. The CDR3 length is 18 residues. TCRdb's copy holds only in-frame clones and misses some; the assay was immunoSEQ multiplex PCR. The data contain 250,000 to 400,000 clones, roughly 86% of them singletons. The sample taken for sequencing was PBMCs or T cells enriched from blood (not recorded which). This chain joins TRBV11-2 and TRBJ2-6; tentative D call: TRBD1 (6 bases). The receptor comes from a woman in her 30s who had recovered from COVID-19. The CDR3 spells CASSPRRDIVRGANVLTF. The CDR3, as DNA: TGTGCCAGCAGCCCCCGCCGGGACATAGTTCGCGGGGCCAACGTCCTGACTTTC.